Listed here is a single T cell receptor beta chain. The sample belongs to a study of blood T cell repertoires in COVID-19. Study-level background: Samples came from the United States, Italy and Spain, spanning acute and convalescent COVID-19.

Participants were placed into cohorts based on the clinical history they reported. How the authors handled the data: Counts of nucleated cells, estimated from reference gene primer amplification, were obtained. Assay used: immunoSEQ multiplex PCR; TCRdb lists only in-frame clones, some missing. That table supplies the V and J calls and clone size; D and trimming were determined from the DNA. The sample includes roughly 220,000 clones, 70% to 90% seen only once; the top ten take 3.8%. The sequence derives from a middle-aged woman with acute COVID-19. Sequencing was carried out using PBMCs or T cells enriched from blood (not recorded which).

CDR3 region: CASSPSGDRSYEQYF. The CDR3 bases are TGCGCCAGCAGCCCAAGTGGGGACAGATCCTACGAGCAGTACTTC. The gene calls are TRBV5-1 and TRBJ2-7; 7 bases align to TRBD1. CDR1 SGHRS and CDR2 YFSETQ come from the germline V gene. CDR3 length: 15 amino acids. V shed 4 bases and J 1 base; nucleotides not matched to a gene: 8.